A single sample gave rise to the 27 T cell receptor beta chains below, sequenced in a study of T cells in Graves' hyperthyroidism and ophthalmopathy. Using RNA transcripts as the source, TCR beta CDR3 regions were amplified. HTBI primers were the set used in a first-round RT-PCR of the TCR CDR3. MiXCR was run by TCRdb on the multiplex PCR reads, yielding one entry per CDR3 protein. The sample gives hundreds of thousands of distinct CDR3 sequences, about 20% of which show up once; roughly 30% is in the top ten. Material for sequencing was blood. The receptors were sampled from a young man with Graves' ophthalmopathy.

This clonotype was seen many times. This chain connects TRBV11-2 to TRBJ1-2, with no clear D. V lost 5 bases, J lost 7 bases, and 17 bases lay in between. Germline V lookup: CDR1 SGHAT, CDR2 FQNNGV. This CDR3 has 14 amino acids. Written as DNA, the CDR3 is TGTGCCAGCAGCCCTACACAGCGGGGAAGTGGCTACACCTTC. Amino acids: CASSPTQRGSGYTF.

The chain carries TRBV19 and TRBJ1-1, with a tentative D call TRBD1 (6 bases). CDR3 length: 12 amino acids. V was clipped by 9 bases and J by 2 bases, with 10 bases between them. Germline-derived CDR1 and CDR2 are LNHDA and SQIVND (reference sequence). The CDR3 DNA is TGTGCCAGCAGGGGACCCAACACTGAAGCTTTCTTT. Translation gives CASRGPNTEAFF.

This clonotype has a handful of counts. The chain couples TRBV7-9 to TRBJ2-7; D unresolved. This CDR3 spans 14 amino acids. The germline V gene encodes CDR1 SEHNR and CDR2 FQNEAQ (reference sequence). V was shortened by 4 bases and J by 3 bases, with 13 bases between the two germline ends. The CDR3, as DNA: TGTGCCAGCAGCTCTCATCCACGCTTCTACGAGCAGTACTTC. Protein sequence: CASSSHPRFYEQYF. The full variable domain, with the rest looked up from reference TRBV7-9 and TRBJ2-7, is DTGVSQNPRHKITKRGQNVTFRCDPISEHNRLYWYRQTLGQGPEFLTYFQNEAQLEKSRLLSDRFSAERPKGSFSTLEIQRTEQGDSAMYLCASSSHPRFYEQYFGPGTRLTVT.

This clonotype was seen just once. The J gene is TRBJ1-1, the V gene TRBV10-1; no definite D call. This CDR3 has 10 amino acids. CDR1 is WNHNN and CDR2 is SYGVQD in the germline V gene (reference sequence). Trimming removed 8 bases from V and 6 bases from J, with 7 bases in between. The CDR3 here is CASGPSEAFF. In nucleotides, the CDR3 is TGCGCCAGCGGGCCTTCTGAAGCTTTCTTT.

This clonotype has only a few counts. This rearrangement joins TRBV4-1 to TRBJ2-7, with 12 bases lining up with TRBD2. Losses at the gene ends were 3 bases for V and 7 bases for J; bases not matched to a gene: 7. The CDR3 totals 15 residues. CDR1 and CDR2 from the germline V gene are MGHRA and YSYEKL. The CDR3 coding sequence is TGCGCCAGCAGCCAGGTACTAGCGGGAGGTCTAGAGCAGTACTTC. This encodes CASSQVLAGGLEQYF.

This clonotype came up many times. V gene TRBV2 combines with J gene TRBJ2-1, with 7 positions matching TRBD2. V gave up 10 bases and J gave up 5 bases; unmatched junction bases: 11. The V gene's germline CDR1 is SNHLY and CDR2 FYNNEI. The CDR3 contains 14 residues. CDR3 region: CATLLREGHNEQFF. The CDR3 nucleotides read TGTGCCACCCTCTTGAGGGAGGGCCACAATGAGCAGTTCTTC.

This clonotype was observed at least ten times. The rearrangement links TRBV7-9 to TRBJ2-1; D is perhaps TRBD2 (5 bases). In germline, CDR1 is SEHNR, CDR2 FQNEAQ (reference sequence). V was trimmed by 3 bases and J by 7 bases, leaving 13 bases between them. There are 14 residues in the CDR3. CDR3 protein: CASSFSLAANEQFF. CDR3 coding DNA: TGTGCCAGCAGCTTTTCCCTAGCAGCGAATGAGCAGTTCTTC.

This clonotype was counted many times. V usage is TRBV18 and J usage is TRBJ1-4; possibly TRBD1 for D (5 bases). Germline loops: CDR1 KGHSH, CDR2 LQKENI. V was shortened by 6 bases and J by 4 bases, with 15 bases between the two germline ends. There are 15 residues in the CDR3. The CDR3 protein is CASSRPGTGNEKLFF. CDR3 bases: TGTGCCAGCTCCCGTCCCGGGACTGGTAATGAAAAACTGTTTTTT.

This clonotype appeared a few times. The chain joins TRBV24-1 to TRBJ2-6; D perhaps matches TRBD2 (5 bases). The CDR3 length is 14 residues. Germline values: CDR1 KGHDR, CDR2 SFDVKD. V shed 8 bases and J shed 3 bases, with 10 bases lying between them. As DNA, the CDR3 is TGTGCCACCAACGGAGGCCATGGGGCCAACGTCCTGACTTTC. This encodes CATNGGHGANVLTF.

This clonotype has ten or more counts. The chain is built from TRBV6-1 and TRBJ1-1; no clear D gene. With 8 bases removed from V and 7 bases from J, the gap between germline ends came to 11 bases. The CDR3 runs 11 residues. The germline V gene encodes CDR1 MNHNS and CDR2 SASEGT. The CDR3 DNA follows: TGTGCCAGCCGAGAGGCGTATGAAGCTTTCTTT. This codes for CASREAYEAFF.

The chain carries TRBV15 and TRBJ2-1, with TRBD2 matching over 10 bases. V shed 1 base and J 7 bases; nucleotides not matched to a gene: 1. Germline-derived CDR1 and CDR2 are LNHNV and YYDKDF (reference sequence). CDR3 size: 14 residues. CDR3 DNA: TGTGCCACCAGCAGAGTAGCGGGAGGTAATGAGCAGTTCTTC. It is translated as CATSRVAGGNEQFF.

V is TRBV2 and J is TRBJ1-6; D unclear. The length of the CDR3 is 15 residues. Germline V gives CDR1 SNHLY, CDR2 FYNNEI. V was trimmed by 2 bases and J by 0 bases, leaving 5 bases between them. The CDR3 DNA reads as TGTGCCAGCAGTGAAAGGGTCTCCTATAATTCACCCCTCCACTTT. Translation: CASSERVSYNSPLHF. The whole variable domain, remainder taken from reference TRBV2 and TRBJ1-6, is EPEVTQTPSHQVTQMGQEVILRCVPISNHLYFYWYRQILGQKVEFLVSFYNNEISEKSEIFDDQFSVERPDGSNFTLKIRSTKLEDSAMYFCASSERVSYNSPLHFGNGTRLTVT.

This clonotype was found a few times. The chain couples TRBV27 to TRBJ2-6, with D perhaps matching TRBD1 (5 bases). CDR1 and CDR2 from the germline V gene are MNHEY and SMNVEV (reference sequence). The CDR3 has 17 residues. Deletions cut 2 bases from V and 0 bases from J, with 11 bases between. The CDR3 sequence is CASSLNRRISGANVLTF. The CDR3 region has the DNA TGTGCCAGCAGTTTAAACAGGAGAATCTCTGGGGCCAACGTCCTGACTTTC.

V and J are TRBV30 and TRBJ2-7; a weak D match, TRBD2 (5 bases). This CDR3 region has 13 residues. Germline V gene lookup returns CDR1 GTSNPN and CDR2 SVGIG (reference sequence). Trimming left V 0 bases short and J 3 bases short, with 9 bases between. The CDR3 loop reads CAWSVHGIYEQYF. As DNA, the CDR3 is TGTGCCTGGAGTGTACACGGGATCTACGAGCAGTACTTC. Full variable domain (rest looked up from reference TRBV30 and TRBJ2-7): SQTIHQWPATLVQPVGSPLSLECTVEGTSNPNLYWYRQAAGRGLQLLFYSVGIGQISSEVPQNLSASRPQDRQFILSSKKLLLSDSGFYLCAWSVHGIYEQYFGPGTRLTVT.

This clonotype was picked up a small number of times. This chain connects TRBV5-1 to TRBJ2-7, with D perhaps given as TRBD1 or TRBD2 (5 bases each). Germline lookup yields CDR1 SGHRS and CDR2 YFSETQ. The CDR3 sequence is 15 residues long. V shed 4 bases and J shed 0 bases, with 14 bases lying between them. The CDR3 sequence: CASSAGTQPSYEQYF. The CDR3 DNA sequence: TGCGCCAGCAGCGCCGGGACCCAGCCCTCCTACGAGCAGTACTTC.

As concerns this clonotype: Just one base apart from a much larger clone, this may be a read error. The chain carries TRBV20-1 and TRBJ2-7; D is possibly TRBD2 (6 bases). Germline V gives CDR1 DFQATT, CDR2 SNEGSKA (reference sequence). There are 15 residues in the CDR3. CDR3 protein: CSARDKAGSSYEQCF. DNA for the CDR3: TGCAGTGCTAGAGATAAGGCGGGGAGCTCCTACGAGCAGTGCTTC.

This clonotype was observed a few times. This rearrangement joins TRBV5-1 to TRBJ2-3, with D possibly TRBD1 on 5 matching bases. The CDR3 has 15 amino acids. Germline lookup yields CDR1 SGHRS and CDR2 YFSETQ. V was shortened by 4 bases and J by 2 bases, with 14 bases between the two germline ends. CDR3 coding DNA: TGCGCCAGCAGCCAGGGTACTGGTTCCACAGATACGCAGTATTTT. This encodes CASSQGTGSTDTQYF.

This clonotype was detected a few times. The CDR3 DNA is TGTGCCAGCAGGGAGCAGTTTTTAAACACCATATATTTT. Residues: CASREQFLNTIYF. The rearrangement uses TRBV28 and TRBJ1-3, with unresolved D. CDR3 length equals 13 residues. The V end was cut by 6 bases, the J end by 6 bases, with 12 bases between. The germline CDR1 and CDR2 sequences are MDHEN and SYDVKM.

V usage is TRBV19 and J usage is TRBJ2-1, with TRBD2 matching 7 bases. The CDR3 is 15 amino acids. The germline CDR1 and CDR2 sequences are LNHDA and SQIVND (reference sequence). The trim removed 3 bases at V and 1 base at J, leaving 3 bases unmatched. CDR3 DNA sequence: TGTGCCAGTAGTATTAGGGAGGGATCCTACAATGAGCAGTTCTTC. The encoded protein is CASSIREGSYNEQFF. Based on the CDR3 plus reference TRBV19 and TRBJ2-1, the full variable domain is DGGITQSPKYLFRKEGQNVTLSCEQNLNHDAMYWYRQDPGQGLRLIYYSQIVNDFQKGDIAEGYSVSREKKESFPLTVTSAQKNPTAFYLCASSIREGSYNEQFFGPGTRLTVL.

In its sample, this clonotype was seen many times. The genes are TRBV7-9 and TRBJ2-7; TRBD2 is a possible D gene (6 bases). Trimming removed 0 bases at V and 7 bases at J, with 13 bases between. The CDR3 has 14 residues. Germline lookup yields CDR1 SEHNR and CDR2 FQNEAQ (reference sequence). The CDR3 spells CASSLAWGLQEQYF. The CDR3 DNA reads as TGTGCCAGCAGCTTAGCGTGGGGACTCCAAGAGCAGTACTTC. Combining the CDR3 with reference TRBV7-9 and TRBJ2-7 gives the whole variable domain DTGVSQNPRHKITKRGQNVTFRCDPISEHNRLYWYRQTLGQGPEFLTYFQNEAQLEKSRLLSDRFSAERPKGSFSTLEIQRTEQGDSAMYLCASSLAWGLQEQYFGPGTRLTVT.

The chain joins TRBV29-1 to TRBJ2-1; possibly TRBD1 for D (6 bases). Germline V lookup: CDR1 SQVTM, CDR2 ANQGSEA. This CDR3 region has 12 residues. The V gene lost 6 bases and the J gene lost 10 bases, with 16 bases spanning the gap. CDR3 sequence (DNA): TGCAGCGTACGGCCGGGGACACGGGAGCAGTTCTTC. Its translation: CSVRPGTREQFF.

This clonotype was seen more than once but under ten times. The V call is TRBV6-2 or TRBV6-3, the J call TRBJ1-1; 10 bases map to TRBD1. The CDR3 length is 20 residues. The germline V gene has CDR1 MNHEY and CDR2 SVGEGT. V lost 2 bases and J lost 0; bases outside the gene matches: 15. This CDR3 is CASSYQRDRGTVYVNTEAFF. CDR3 sequence (DNA): TGTGCCAGCAGTTACCAGCGGGACAGGGGTACGGTTTACGTGAACACTGAAGCTTTCTTT.

In regard to this clonotype: Possible read error: a much larger clone is one base away. The CDR3 spells CASSFWDRERYEQYF. CDR3 DNA: TGTGCCAGCAGCTTTTGGGACAGGGAAAGGTACGAGCAGTACTTC. The genes are TRBV13 and TRBJ2-7; TRBD1 matches 9 bases. The CDR3 has 15 amino acids. The germline V gene has CDR1 PRHDT and CDR2 FYEKMQ (reference sequence). Trimming cost V 3 bases and J 4 bases; bases outside gene matches: 7.

This clonotype was seen ten or more times. The chain joins TRBV30 to TRBJ2-5; 8 bases are a match to TRBD1. The CDR3 runs to 15 residues. CDR1 GTSNPN and CDR2 SVGIG come from the germline V gene (reference sequence). V lost 4 bases and J lost 4; bases outside the gene matches: 11. CDR3: CAWTKQAGGRETQYF. Here the CDR3 DNA reads TGTGCCTGGACAAAGCAGGCAGGGGGCAGAGAGACCCAGTACTTC.

This clonotype was counted ten times or more. The chain is built from TRBV11-2 and TRBJ2-4; TRBD1 agrees at 9 bases. There are 14 residues in the CDR3. J lost 9 bases, V lost 3 bases, and 6 bases had no gene match. The germline V gene encodes CDR1 SGHAT and CDR2 FQNNGV. The chain's CDR3 is CASSFGQGLGIQYF. The CDR3 DNA sequence: TGTGCCAGCAGCTTTGGACAGGGGTTGGGCATTCAGTACTTC. Full variable domain (outside the CDR3, taken from reference TRBV11-2 and TRBJ2-4): EAGVAQSPRYKIIEKRQSVAFWCNPISGHATLYWYQQILGQGPKLLIQFQNNGVVDDSQLPKDRFSAERLKGVDSTLKIQPAKLEDSAVYLCASSFGQGLGIQYFGAGTRLSVL.

Ten or more counts support this clonotype. The chain employs TRBV28 and TRBJ1-1; weak D call: TRBD1 (5 bases). Germline lookup yields CDR1 MDHEN and CDR2 SYDVKM. V was clipped by 2 bases and J by 3 bases, with 16 bases between them. The CDR3 extends over 16 amino acids. CDR3 sequence reads: CASSLIARGDYTEAFF. In DNA, the CDR3 is TGTGCCAGCAGTTTAATAGCCCGGGGGGACTACACTGAAGCTTTCTTT.

The genes are TRBV6-2 or TRBV6-3 and TRBJ1-1; no firm D call. V lost 0 bases, J lost 1 base, and 9 bases lay in between. CDR1 is MNHEY, CDR2 SVGEGT, per germline. The CDR3 totals 15 residues. CDR3 region: CASSYSNPGNTEAFF. As DNA, the CDR3 is TGTGCCAGCAGTTACTCGAATCCAGGGAACACTGAAGCTTTCTTT.